This TCR beta chain was sequenced in a study of blood T cell repertoires in COVID-19. Study-level information: Some COVID-19 samples were acute and others convalescent; all came from the United States, Italy and Spain. PBMCs, B-cell-depleted T cells, or T cells were the source of the cDNA or gDNA that made up the material.

Original processing methods: Scientists estimated how many nucleated cells there were by amplifying reference gene primers. Some clones are missing from TCRdb's copy, which holds only in-frame ones; the method was immunoSEQ multiplex PCR. The V and J calls and clone size are taken from that table; D and trimming were inferred from the DNA. The sample holds about 220,000 clones, roughly 84% seen once. This clone was observed a handful of times. The V gene lost 4 bases and the J gene lost 2 bases, with 11 bases spanning the gap. The CDR3 runs 14 residues. Germline V gives CDR1 LGHDT, CDR2 YNNKEL (reference sequence).

The specimen sequenced was peripheral blood. This TCR was recovered from a woman aged 80 or older with acute or convalescent COVID-19. This chain links TRBV3-1 (or the pseudogene TRBV3-2) with TRBJ1-2; D is ambiguous. CDR3 sequence (DNA): TGTGCCAGCAGCCCTGGCCCACAAAACTATGGCTACACCTTC. It yields the protein CASSPGPQNYGYTF.